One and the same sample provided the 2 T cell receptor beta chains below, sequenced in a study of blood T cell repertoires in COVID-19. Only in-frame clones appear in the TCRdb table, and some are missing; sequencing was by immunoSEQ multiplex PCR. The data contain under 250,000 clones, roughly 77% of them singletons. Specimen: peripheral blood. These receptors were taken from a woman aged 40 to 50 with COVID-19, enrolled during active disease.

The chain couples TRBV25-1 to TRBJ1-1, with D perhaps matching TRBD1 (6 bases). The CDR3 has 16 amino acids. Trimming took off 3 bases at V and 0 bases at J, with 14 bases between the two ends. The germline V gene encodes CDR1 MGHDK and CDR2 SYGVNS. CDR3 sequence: CASSDLRTGMNTEAFF. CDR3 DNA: TGTGCCAGCAGTGACCTCCGAACAGGGATGAACACTGAAGCTTTCTTT.

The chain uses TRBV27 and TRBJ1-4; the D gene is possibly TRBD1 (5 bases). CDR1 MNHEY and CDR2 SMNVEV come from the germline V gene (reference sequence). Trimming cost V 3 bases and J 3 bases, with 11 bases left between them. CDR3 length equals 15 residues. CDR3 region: CASSFLGAANEKLFF. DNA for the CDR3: TGTGCCAGCAGTTTCCTAGGGGCGGCTAATGAAAAACTGTTTTTT. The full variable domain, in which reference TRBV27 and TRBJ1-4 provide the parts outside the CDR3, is EAQVTQNPRYLITVTGKKLTVTCSQNMNHEYMSWYRQDPGLGLRQIYYSMNVEVTDKGDVPEGYKVSRKEKRNFPLILESPSPNQTSLYFCASSFLGAANEKLFFGSGTQLSVL.